This T cell receptor beta chain originates from a study of vaccination effects on CD4 cells after COVID-19. For the study at large: Each well held 1.5 million to 2 million PBMC cultured with 7.5 to 10 ug/ml peptides and 8.5 to 10 IU/ml IL-2.

Study results and caveats: Marked clonal contraction of both clone types appeared late after vaccination. The study found that only 1 of 255 vaccine-induced clones from healthy vaccinees cross-reacted with common cold coronaviruses. Researchers reported few convalescent patients and no early post-infection timepoints in the study.

Produced via immunoSEQ multiplex PCR; TCRdb's table is partial and in-frame only. The profile shows nearly 45,000 clones, about three quarters of them singletons. This clone was seen a few times. The antigen is unknown. Upon completion of more than 9 days in culture, CD4+ T cells were isolated. Each participant was administered two doses of either the BNT162b2 or the mRNA-1273 vaccine. The CDR3 totals 20 residues. CDR1 and CDR2 (germline): MGHRA, YSYEKL. After removal of 2 bases from V and 4 bases from J, the junction contained 13 bases not matched to a gene. The receptor comes from a human donor who received a COVID-19 vaccine. The sequencing here drew on CD4+ T cells from PBMCs cultured without peptide, taken after COVID-19 vaccination. V is TRBV4-1 and J is TRBJ2-1; 14 nucleotides agree with TRBD2. The DNA for the CDR3 is TGCGCCAGCAGCCAACGCCCGGGACTAGCGGGAGACCTAACGTACAATGAGCAGTTCTTC. Translation: CASSQRPGLAGDLTYNEQFF.